Sequencing of this T cell receptor (beta chain) was carried out in a study of shared clonotypes between healthy human individuals. The CDR3 totals 16 residues. V was clipped by 1 base and J by 2 bases; unmatched bases: 5. The germline V gene encodes CDR1 SEHNR and CDR2 FQNEAQ (reference sequence). CD45RO-negative cells were positively selected for CCR7, leaving out terminally differentiated effector memory CD45RA+ cells. Data came from immunoSEQ multiplex PCR; TCRdb stores just in-frame clones and leaves some out. The sample consists of around 2,100,000 clones, 85% to 95% of them appearing once. The sample consisted of naive CD8+ T cells sorted from blood. The receptor was derived from a man between 18 and 35 years old in good health. The chain employs TRBV7-9 and TRBJ2-5; 9 bases are shared with TRBD1. The CDR3 DNA sequence: TGTGCCAGCAGCTTAGAAGGGACAGGGCGGCAAGAGACCCAGTACTTC. Its translation is CASSLEGTGRQETQYF.